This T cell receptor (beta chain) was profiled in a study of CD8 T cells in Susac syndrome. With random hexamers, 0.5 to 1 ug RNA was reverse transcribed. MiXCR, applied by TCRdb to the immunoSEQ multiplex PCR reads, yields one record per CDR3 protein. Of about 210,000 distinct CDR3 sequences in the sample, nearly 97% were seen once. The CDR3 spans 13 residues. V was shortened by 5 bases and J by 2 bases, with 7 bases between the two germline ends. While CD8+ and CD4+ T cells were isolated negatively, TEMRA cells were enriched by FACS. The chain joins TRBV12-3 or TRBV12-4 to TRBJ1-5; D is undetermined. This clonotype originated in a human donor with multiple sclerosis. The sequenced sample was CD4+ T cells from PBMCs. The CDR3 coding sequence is TGTGCCAGCAGTCGAATCGGCAATCAGCCCCAGCATTTT. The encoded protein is CASSRIGNQPQHF.